Below, 21 T cell receptor beta chains from the same sample are listed, as sequenced in a study of identical twins. TCRdb reanalysed the 5' RACE reads using MiXCR and keeps one entry per CDR3 protein. The sample lists around 960,000 distinct CDR3 sequences, 9% to 15% seen once, with around 1.6% in the top ten. These data also featured in a second study, about yellow fever vaccine responses in identical twins.

Material for sequencing was PBMCs. The source is a woman in her late teens or twenties in good health.

The rearrangement links TRBV7-9 to TRBJ1-1; D gene ambiguous. Germline CDR1 SEHNR, CDR2 FQNEAQ (reference sequence). CDR3 size: 13 residues. With 0 bases removed from V and 7 bases from J, the gap between germline ends came to 9 bases. CDR3 nucleotide sequence: TGTGCCAGCAGCTTAGCGAACAGCAATGAAGCTTTCTTT. It specifies CASSLANSNEAFF.

This clonotype was picked up many times. V usage is TRBV6-1 and J usage is TRBJ2-1; the match to TRBD2 covers 9 bases. This CDR3 has 16 amino acids. Germline CDR1 and CDR2: MNHNS and SASEGT. Trimming cost V 1 base and J 5 bases; bases outside gene matches: 6. DNA for the CDR3: TGTGCCAGCAGTGAAGAGCCTAGCGGGATAGACAATGAGCAGTTCTTC. It encodes CASSEEPSGIDNEQFF.

Many counts were recorded for this clonotype. The rearrangement uses TRBV12-3 or TRBV12-4 and TRBJ2-2; tentative D call: TRBD2 (5 bases). The ends were cut back, 5 bases at V and 2 bases at J, with 12 bases in the middle. This CDR3 comprises 15 residues. CDR3 DNA: TGTGCCAGCAGTCCCACTAGGTCAAACACCGGGGAGCTGTTTTTT. It yields the protein CASSPTRSNTGELFF.

This clonotype was observed many times. The chain links TRBV12-3 or TRBV12-4 to TRBJ2-7; D possibly corresponds to TRBD2 (5 bases). With 6 bases removed from V and 4 bases from J, the gap between germline ends came to 10 bases. The CDR3 runs to 12 residues. The CDR3 DNA follows: TGTGCCAGCAGCAAAACTAGTTACGAGCAGTACTTC. It is translated as CASSKTSYEQYF.

This clonotype showed up just a few times. The J gene is TRBJ2-5, the V gene TRBV29-1, with D possibly being TRBD2 (5 bases). The length of the CDR3 is 12 residues. Germline CDR1 SQVTM, CDR2 ANQGSEA. V lost 7 bases, J lost 4 bases, and 13 bases lay in between. CDR3 residues: CSAGLPGETQYF. CDR3 bases: TGCAGCGCAGGACTGCCGGGAGAGACCCAGTACTTC.

This clonotype has a handful of counts. The chain employs TRBV7-8 and TRBJ2-1; D is unresolved. Trimming took 0 bases from V and 7 from J, leaving 19 bases between them. The CDR3 spans 17 residues. CDR1 and CDR2 from the germline V gene are SGHVS and FQNEAQ. The CDR3 DNA sequence: TGTGCCAGCAGCTTAGCCTCGGACGGACCTCGACCAAATGAGCAGTTCTTC. Encoded protein: CASSLASDGPRPNEQFF.

The rearrangement links TRBV6-2 or TRBV6-3 to TRBJ2-3; D is possibly TRBD2 (5 bases). The CDR3 totals 14 residues. The germline V gene encodes CDR1 MNHEY and CDR2 SVGEGT. Trimming pared 10 bases from V and 2 bases from J, leaving 16 bases between. CDR3 residues: CATNGELNTDTQYF. The CDR3 nucleotides read TGTGCCACCAACGGGGAACTAAACACAGATACGCAGTATTTT.

V and J are TRBV14 and TRBJ1-1; possibly TRBD1 for D (5 bases). V was trimmed by 6 bases and J by 2 bases, leaving 10 bases between them. This CDR3 spans 13 amino acids. Germline V gives CDR1 SGHDN, CDR2 FVKESK. CDR3 bases: TGTGCCAGCAGTAGACAGTATAACACTGAAGCTTTCTTT. Protein: CASSRQYNTEAFF.

V usage is TRBV27 and J usage is TRBJ2-7; D perhaps matches TRBD1 (6 bases). Germline CDR1 is MNHEY and CDR2 is SMNVEV (reference sequence). V lost 0 bases and J 1 base, leaving 22 bases between the germline ends. The CDR3 contains 19 residues. CDR3 loop: CASSLSGQKTVYPSYEQYF. The CDR3 nucleotides read TGTGCCAGCAGTTTATCTGGACAGAAGACTGTTTATCCGTCCTACGAGCAGTACTTC.

This clonotype has more than one count but fewer than ten. V gene TRBV6-1 combines with J gene TRBJ2-3; weak D call: TRBD2 (6 bases). CDR1 is MNHNS and CDR2 is SASEGT in the germline V gene. V gave up 5 bases and J gave up 3 bases, with 18 bases separating them. The CDR3 is made up of 16 amino acids. This CDR3 is CASSRTGSKGTDTQYF. As DNA, the CDR3 is TGTGCCAGCAGTCGGACCGGGAGCAAAGGGACAGATACGCAGTATTTT.

This chain uses TRBV10-3 with TRBJ1-5, with no clear D. CDR3 length: 16 residues. Trimming stripped 0 bases from V and 5 bases from J, with 14 bases between. Looked up from germline, CDR1 is ENHRY and CDR2 is SYGVKD. The CDR3 region is CAISESEKGWDQPQHF. The CDR3 coding sequence is TGTGCCATCAGTGAGTCTGAGAAGGGATGGGATCAGCCCCAGCATTTT.

The chain has TRBV12-3 or TRBV12-4 and TRBJ2-2; D not certain. The CDR3 contains 14 residues. Trimming stripped 6 bases from V and 5 bases from J, with 13 bases between. The CDR3 sequence: CASSPPVGTGELFF. The CDR3 nucleotides are TGTGCCAGCAGCCCGCCCGTAGGGACCGGGGAGCTGTTTTTT.

A few counts support this clonotype. The germline gene is not matched at one end of the junction; a read error may be the cause. CDR3 sequence (DNA): TGTGCCATCAGTGGGGTGGACTCCAAGATCTTC. This encodes CAISGVDSKIF. This chain connects TRBV10-3 to TRBJ2-1; the D gene is possibly TRBD2 (5 bases). The CDR3 loop spans 11 amino acids. The germline V gene encodes CDR1 ENHRY and CDR2 SYGVKD.

This clonotype has more than one count but fewer than ten. V usage is TRBV20-1 and J usage is TRBJ1-2, with 7 bases aligning to TRBD1. This CDR3 region has 18 residues. V dropped 4 bases and J dropped 0; count of bases not matched to a gene: 17. Germline V gene sequence: CDR1 DFQATT, CDR2 SNEGSKA (reference sequence). DNA for the CDR3: TGCAGTGCTAACCCACGACAGGGAGGCCAAACAACTAACTATGGCTACACCTTC. Protein sequence: CSANPRQGGQTTNYGYTF.

This clonotype was seen only a few times. The CDR3 DNA sequence: TGCAGTGCCCTCAAGGGGGATGAGCAGTTCTTC. It yields the protein CSALKGDEQFF. The chain has TRBV20-1 and TRBJ2-1, with D perhaps TRBD1 (6 bases). The CDR3 has 11 amino acids. CDR1 and CDR2 (germline): DFQATT, SNEGSKA (reference sequence). V was trimmed by 6 bases and J by 8 bases, leaving 11 bases between them.

J is TRBJ2-3 and V is TRBV5-6; D call uncertain. The CDR3 is 12 amino acids. Germline V lookup: CDR1 SGHDT, CDR2 YYEEEE. The V end lost 2 bases, the J end lost 7 bases, and 8 bases lay between the germline ends. CDR3 loop: CASSFVFYTQYF. The CDR3 nucleotides read TGTGCCAGCAGCTTTGTTTTCTATACGCAGTATTTT.

The V call is TRBV6-2 or TRBV6-3, the J call TRBJ2-7; D may be TRBD2 (6 bases). V gave up 5 bases and J gave up 5 bases, with 13 bases separating them. Germline V lookup: CDR1 MNHEY, CDR2 SVGEGT. This CDR3 contains 13 residues. The CDR3 DNA sequence: TGTGCCAGCAGTCCCGGTCCGGGGGACGAGCAGTACGTC. This gives the protein CASSPGPGDEQYV.

The chain carries TRBV20-1 and TRBJ2-3; tentative D call: TRBD2 (6 bases). Germline V CDR1 and CDR2: DFQATT, SNEGSKA (reference sequence). V was trimmed by 0 bases and J by 4 bases, leaving 14 bases between them. This CDR3 region has 15 residues. The CDR3, as DNA: TGCAGTGCTAGAGATGGAGGGGATGCATCAGATACGCAGTATTTT. Its protein product is CSARDGGDASDTQYF.

This clonotype was detected a few times. The chain links TRBV5-5 to TRBJ2-5, with a possible D match to TRBD2 (6 bases). The CDR3 extends over 13 amino acids. V lost 4 bases and J lost 4, with 11 bases in between. The germline CDR1 and CDR2 sequences are SGHKS and YYEKEE (reference sequence). This CDR3 is CASSAPGGETQYF. For the CDR3, the DNA is TGTGCCAGCAGCGCCCCCGGGGGAGAGACCCAGTACTTC.

This clonotype was seen at least ten times. The chain joins TRBV7-3 to TRBJ2-1, with 10 nucleotides matching TRBD2. This CDR3 spans 16 amino acids. Unmatched junction bases numbered 9, after V lost 4 bases and J lost 6 bases. Germline CDR1 and CDR2: SGHTA and FQGTGA. The CDR3 region is CASSSSLAGGRNEQFF. Here the CDR3 DNA reads TGTGCCAGCAGCTCGAGCTTAGCGGGAGGTCGCAATGAGCAGTTCTTC. The variable domain in full, completed from reference TRBV7-3 and TRBJ2-1, reads GAGVSQTPSNKVTEKGKYVELRCDPISGHTALYWYRQSLGQGPEFLIYFQGTGAADDSGLPNDRFFAVRPEGSVSTLKIQRTERGDSAVYLCASSSSLAGGRNEQFFGPGTRLTVL.

This clonotype was recorded many times. The V and J genes are TRBV5-1 and TRBJ2-3, with TRBD2 matching over 7 bases. This CDR3 region has 15 residues. Unmatched junction bases numbered 3, after V lost 0 bases and J lost 2 bases. CDR1 is SGHRS, CDR2 YFSETQ, per germline. The CDR3 region is CASSLVGGITDTQYF. The CDR3 DNA sequence: TGCGCCAGCAGCTTGGTCGGGGGGATCACAGATACGCAGTATTTT.